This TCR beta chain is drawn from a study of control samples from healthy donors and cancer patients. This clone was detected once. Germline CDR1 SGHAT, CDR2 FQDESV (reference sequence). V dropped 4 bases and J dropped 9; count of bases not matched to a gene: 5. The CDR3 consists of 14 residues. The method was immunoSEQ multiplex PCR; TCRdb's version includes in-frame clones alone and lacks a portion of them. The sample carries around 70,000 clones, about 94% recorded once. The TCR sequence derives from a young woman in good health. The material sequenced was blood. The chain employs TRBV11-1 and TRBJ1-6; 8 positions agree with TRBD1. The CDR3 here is CASSWGTGGSPLHF. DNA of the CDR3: TGTGCCAGCAGCTGGGGGACAGGCGGTTCACCCCTCCACTTT.